This T cell receptor beta chain was recovered during a study of tissue T cells after allogeneic stem cell transplantation. On this clone: Its antigen remains unknown. All gene names here are mouse names. The CDR3 end is not reached by the read, which stops 1 residue before it; the germline J gene fills it in.

CDR3 length: 14 residues. V lost 2 bases to trimming and J lost 1 base, with 8 bases between them. Germline loops: CDR1 KGHPV, CDR2 FQNQEV (reference sequence). Here immunoSEQ multiplex PCR was the method, and the copy in TCRdb shows in-frame clones only, minus some. Found here are 3,200 or so clones, approximately 42% of them singletons; the top ten hold roughly a quarter. General study points: Shared clones across patients were few; motif clustering revealed tissue-specific shared signatures. In patients and mice, blood and spleen missed much of tissue repertoire. Which tissue TCRs were alloreactive or antigen-specific was not determined. Some clones might be persisting host cells.

Noted time point: mouse harvest day 14 after allogeneic transplant. Mouse grafts combined 10^7 T-cell-depleted bone marrow cells with 10^6 splenic CD5+ T cells. B6 (H2b) cells into BALB/c (H2d) mice; tissues taken at day 7 or 14. The sequenced sample was gut tissue. The rearrangement links TRBV26 to TRBJ1-1; D remains ambiguous. This clonotype was obtained from a female BALB/c mouse given C57BL/6 T cells with graft-versus-host disease after an allogeneic hematopoietic cell transplant. This chain's CDR3 is CASSLPAGNTEVFF. The sequenced part of the CDR3 DNA is TGTGCCAGCAGTCTGCCCGCAGGAAACACAGAAGTCTTC.